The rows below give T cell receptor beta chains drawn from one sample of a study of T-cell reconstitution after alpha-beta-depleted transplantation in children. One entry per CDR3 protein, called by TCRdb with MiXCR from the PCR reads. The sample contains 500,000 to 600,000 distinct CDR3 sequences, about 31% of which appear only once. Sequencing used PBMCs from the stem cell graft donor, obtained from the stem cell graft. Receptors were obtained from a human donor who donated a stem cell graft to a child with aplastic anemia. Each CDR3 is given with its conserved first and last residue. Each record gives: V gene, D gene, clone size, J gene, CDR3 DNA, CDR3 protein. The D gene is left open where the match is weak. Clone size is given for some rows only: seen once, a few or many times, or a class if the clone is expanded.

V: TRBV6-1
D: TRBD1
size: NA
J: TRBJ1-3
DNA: TGTGCCAGCAGTGCTCAAGGGACAGGGGCCTCTGGAAACACCATATATTTT
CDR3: CASSAQGTGASGNTIYF

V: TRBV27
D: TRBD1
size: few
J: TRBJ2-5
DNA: TGTGCCAGCAGTTTCGACAGGGACCAAGAGACCCAGTACTTC
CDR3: CASSFDRDQETQYF

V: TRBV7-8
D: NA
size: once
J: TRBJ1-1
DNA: TGTGCCAGCATCTTACTCCCCCAACAAGCTTTCTTT
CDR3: CASILLPQQAFF

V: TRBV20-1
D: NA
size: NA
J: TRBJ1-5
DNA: TGCAGTGCTAATTACGGGGTCGGGCAGCCCCAGCATTTT
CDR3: CSANYGVGQPQHF

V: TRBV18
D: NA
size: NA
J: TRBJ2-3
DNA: TGTGCCAGCTCACCACAGGACACGCAGTATTTT
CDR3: CASSPQDTQYF

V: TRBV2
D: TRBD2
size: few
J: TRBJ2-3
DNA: TGTGCCAGCAGTGACGCTAGCGGGGGGATCACAGATACGCAGTATTTT
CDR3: CASSDASGGITDTQYF

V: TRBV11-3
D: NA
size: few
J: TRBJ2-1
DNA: TGTGCCAGCAGCTTAAGCCGGGGAACGGCGTACAATGAGCAGTTCTTC
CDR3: CASSLSRGTAYNEQFF

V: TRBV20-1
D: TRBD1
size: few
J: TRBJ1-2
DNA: TGCAGTGCTAGTGAAAAAGGGACAGGGGGCGCCGGCTACACCTTC
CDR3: CSASEKGTGGAGYTF

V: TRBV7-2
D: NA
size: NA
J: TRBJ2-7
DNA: TGTGCCAGCAGCAAGTACAACTACGAGCAGTACTTC
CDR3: CASSKYNYEQYF

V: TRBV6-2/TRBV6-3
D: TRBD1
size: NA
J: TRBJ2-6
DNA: TGTGCCAGCAGTAAAGACAGGGGGCCCTCTGGGGCCAACGTCCTGACTTTC
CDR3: CASSKDRGPSGANVLTF